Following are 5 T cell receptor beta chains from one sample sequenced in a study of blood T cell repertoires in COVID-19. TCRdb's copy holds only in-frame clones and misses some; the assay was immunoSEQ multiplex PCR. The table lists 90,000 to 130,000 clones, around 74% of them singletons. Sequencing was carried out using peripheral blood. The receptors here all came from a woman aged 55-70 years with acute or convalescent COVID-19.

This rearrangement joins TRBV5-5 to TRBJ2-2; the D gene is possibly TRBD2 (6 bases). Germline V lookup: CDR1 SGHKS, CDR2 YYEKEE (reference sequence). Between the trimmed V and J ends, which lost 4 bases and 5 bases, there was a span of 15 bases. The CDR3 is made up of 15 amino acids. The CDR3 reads CASSQRAGWTGELFF. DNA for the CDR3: TGTGCCAGCAGCCAGAGGGCGGGATGGACCGGGGAGCTGTTTTTT.

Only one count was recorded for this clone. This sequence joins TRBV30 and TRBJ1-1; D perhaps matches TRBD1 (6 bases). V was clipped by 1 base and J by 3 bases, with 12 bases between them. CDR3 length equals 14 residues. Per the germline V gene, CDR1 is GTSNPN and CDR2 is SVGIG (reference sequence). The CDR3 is CAWSADSAYTEAFF. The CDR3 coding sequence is TGTGCCTGGAGTGCGGACAGCGCTTACACTGAAGCTTTCTTT. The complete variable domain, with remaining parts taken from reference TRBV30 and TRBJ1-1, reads SQTIHQWPATLVQPVGSPLSLECTVEGTSNPNLYWYRQAAGRGLQLLFYSVGIGQISSEVPQNLSASRPQDRQFILSSKKLLLSDSGFYLCAWSADSAYTEAFFGQGTRLTVV.

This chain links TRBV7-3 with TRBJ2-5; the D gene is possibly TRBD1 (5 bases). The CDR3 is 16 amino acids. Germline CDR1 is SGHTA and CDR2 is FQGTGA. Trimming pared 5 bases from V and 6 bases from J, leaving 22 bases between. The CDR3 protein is CASSAAVAGRGKTQYF. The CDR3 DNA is TGTGCCAGCAGCGCCGCCGTTGCAGGGCGTGGAAAGACCCAGTACTTC.

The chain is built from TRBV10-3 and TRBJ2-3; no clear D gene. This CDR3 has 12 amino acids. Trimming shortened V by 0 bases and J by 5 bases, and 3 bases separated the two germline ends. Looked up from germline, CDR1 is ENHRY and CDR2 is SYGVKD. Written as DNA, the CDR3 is TGTGCCATCAGTGAGTCCTTAGATACGCAGTATTTT. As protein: CAISESLDTQYF.

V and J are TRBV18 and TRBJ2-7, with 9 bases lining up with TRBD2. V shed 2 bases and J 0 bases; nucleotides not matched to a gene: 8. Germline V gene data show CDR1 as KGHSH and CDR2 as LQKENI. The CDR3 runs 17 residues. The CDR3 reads CASSPIRGRGSSYEQYF. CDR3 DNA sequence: TGTGCCAGCTCACCAATACGCGGGAGGGGGAGCTCCTACGAGCAGTACTTC.